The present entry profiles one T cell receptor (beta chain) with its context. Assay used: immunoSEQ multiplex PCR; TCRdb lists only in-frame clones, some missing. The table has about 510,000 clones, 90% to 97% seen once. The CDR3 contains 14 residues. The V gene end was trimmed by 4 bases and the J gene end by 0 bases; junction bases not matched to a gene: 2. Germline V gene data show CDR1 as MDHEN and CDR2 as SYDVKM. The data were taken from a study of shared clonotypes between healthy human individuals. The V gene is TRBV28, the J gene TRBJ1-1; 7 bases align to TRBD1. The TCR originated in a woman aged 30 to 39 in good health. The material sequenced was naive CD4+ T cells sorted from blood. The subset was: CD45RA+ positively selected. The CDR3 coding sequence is TGTGCCAGCAGTTCGCAGGGGGTGAACACTGAAGCTTTCTTT. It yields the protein CASSSQGVNTEAFF.